The 17 T cell receptor beta chains below all came from one sample that was sequenced in a study of blood T cells in healthy people across ages. The use of a sample-barcoded 5' primer and a J-beta primer mix characterized a second PCR of about 7 to 12 cycles. From the 5' RACE reads, TCRdb called clonotypes with MiXCR, one entry per CDR3 protein. Of hundreds of thousands of distinct CDR3 sequences listed, about 30% are singletons. Sequenced: blood. The origin of the receptors is a woman of 80 years or more in good health.

A remark on this clonotype: Germline is not matched at one junction end, which may reflect a read error. The V and J genes are TRBV6-1 and TRBJ2-1; 12 bases line up with TRBD2. This CDR3 has 19 amino acids. Germline lookup yields CDR1 MNHNS and CDR2 SASEGT. For the CDR3, the DNA is TGTGCCAGCAGTCGCGGGACTAGCGGGCTCTGGACCTCCTACAATGGGCAGTTCTTC. This translates into CASSRGTSGLWTSYNGQFF.

This clonotype has a count of ten or more. V usage is TRBV7-2 and J usage is TRBJ2-7; TRBD2 is a possible D gene (7 bases). The CDR3 totals 15 residues. The V end lost 7 bases, the J end lost 0 bases, and 16 bases lay between the germline ends. Per the germline V gene, CDR1 is SGHTA and CDR2 is FQGNSA. CDR3 nucleotide sequence: TGTGCCAGCACATTGGGGGGGCCGATCTCCTACGAGCAGTACTTC. Translating it yields CASTLGGPISYEQYF.

In its sample, this clonotype was seen many times. This chain links TRBV5-6 with TRBJ2-7, with 8 bases matching TRBD2. V gave up 6 bases and J gave up 0 bases; unmatched junction bases: 11. The CDR3 runs to 16 residues. The germline V gene has CDR1 SGHDT and CDR2 YYEEEE. The CDR3 protein is CASTQRGGANSYEQYF. CDR3 in DNA: TGTGCCAGCACCCAACGGGGGGGGGCGAACTCCTACGAGCAGTACTTC.

This clonotype showed up many times. The CDR3 reads CASSPKDQRGEMTDTQYF. The CDR3 region has the DNA TGCGCCAGCAGCCCAAAGGACCAGCGGGGGGAAATGACAGATACGCAGTATTTT. The chain links TRBV4-1 to TRBJ2-3, with 9 bases lining up with TRBD2. CDR3 length equals 18 residues. CDR1 and CDR2 from the germline V gene are MGHRA and YSYEKL. The junction had 14 bases not matched to a gene; V was cut back by 4 bases and J by 3 bases.

The chain combines TRBV29-1 with TRBJ2-7; tentatively, D is TRBD1 (5 bases). CDR3 length equals 11 residues. From germline, CDR1 is SQVTM and CDR2 ANQGSEA. The V end was cut by 5 bases, the J end by 5 bases, with 10 bases between. This CDR3 is CSVLDNDEQYF. The CDR3 region has the DNA TGCAGCGTTCTGGACAACGACGAGCAGTACTTC.

In its sample, this clonotype was seen a few times. The J gene is TRBJ1-5, the V gene TRBV6-5, with 11 bases identical to TRBD1. This CDR3 is 17 amino acids long. From germline, CDR1 is MNHEY and CDR2 SVGAGI. V was clipped by 4 bases and J by 2 bases; unmatched bases: 7. The CDR3 protein is CASSLPGQGVCNQPQHF. The CDR3 DNA sequence: TGTGCCAGCAGTTTGCCGGGACAGGGGGTTTGCAATCAGCCCCAGCATTTT.

This clonotype was found a few times. V and J are TRBV12-3 or TRBV12-4 and TRBJ2-2; perhaps D is TRBD1 or TRBD2 (5 bases each). Trimming removed 4 bases from V and 6 bases from J, with 12 bases in between. The CDR3 has 14 amino acids. CDR3 coding DNA: TGTGCCAGCAGTTCGGGACCTTTCGCCGGGGAGCTGTTTTTT. This encodes CASSSGPFAGELFF.

This clonotype was seen repeatedly, ten times or more. The rearrangement joins TRBV7-3 to TRBJ2-3; TRBD2 is a possible D gene (6 bases). Between the trimmed V and J ends, which lost 5 bases and 5 bases, there was a span of 17 bases. The V gene's germline CDR1 is SGHTA and CDR2 FQGTGA. The CDR3 runs 15 residues. CDR3 loop: CASSMLGKEGDTQYF. In nucleotides, the CDR3 is TGTGCCAGCAGCATGTTAGGGAAGGAGGGAGATACGCAGTATTTT.

This clonotype appeared many times. The chain joins TRBV24-1 to TRBJ2-3, with D possibly matching TRBD1 (6 bases). Germline lookup yields CDR1 KGHDR and CDR2 SFDVKD. V gave up 4 bases and J gave up 5 bases, with 18 bases separating them. The CDR3 covers 16 residues. CDR3 bases: TGTGCCACCAGTGACCCCGCCGCGACAGGCGGAGATACGCAGTATTTT. This sequence encodes CATSDPAATGGDTQYF.

This clonotype was detected many times. V and J are TRBV20-1 and TRBJ2-1; 8 nucleotides line up with TRBD2. CDR3 length: 15 residues. Germline V lookup: CDR1 DFQATT, CDR2 SNEGSKA (reference sequence). V was clipped by 5 bases and J by 4 bases; unmatched bases: 10. The CDR3: CSAREVAGGYNEQFF. CDR3 coding DNA: TGCAGTGCTCGGGAGGTGGCGGGGGGTTACAATGAGCAGTTCTTC.

There are many counts of this clonotype. The rearrangement joins TRBV29-1 to TRBJ2-3; D may be TRBD2 (5 bases). The germline V and J ends were trimmed by 2 bases and 2 bases, with 8 bases remaining between them. The CDR3 is 13 amino acids. Per germline, CDR1 SQVTM and CDR2 ANQGSEA. The CDR3 sequence: CSVEWRSTDTQYF. The CDR3 DNA reads as TGCAGCGTTGAATGGAGGTCCACAGATACGCAGTATTTT.

This clonotype has a count of ten or more. This chain connects TRBV3-1 to TRBJ1-6, with a weak D call TRBD1 (5 bases). CDR3 length equals 13 residues. V shed 4 bases and J shed 8 bases, with 9 bases lying between them. The germline V gene has CDR1 LGHDT and CDR2 YNNKEL (reference sequence). The CDR3: CASSRQGDSPLHF. The CDR3 nucleotides read TGTGCCAGCAGCCGGCAGGGAGATTCACCCCTCCACTTT.

Turning to this clonotype: It may be a read error: a sequence one base away is much more abundant. CDR3 residues: CASRLRSTHEQYF. The CDR3 nucleotides are TGTGCCAGCAGACTCAGGTCTACACACGAGCAGTACTTC. This chain links TRBV28 with TRBJ2-7; D is undetermined. The CDR3 contains 13 residues. Germline CDR1 reads MDHEN; CDR2 reads SYDVKM. Between the trimmed V and J ends, which lost 6 bases and 5 bases, there was a span of 14 bases.

This clonotype showed up many times. The chain employs TRBV24-1 and TRBJ2-3; 7 bases match TRBD1. The V gene's germline CDR1 is KGHDR and CDR2 SFDVKD. V lost 7 bases, J lost 5 bases, and 2 bases stayed unmatched. CDR3 length equals 12 residues. CDR3 nucleotide sequence: TGTGCCACCAGGGACAGGCGAGATACGCAGTATTTT. Protein sequence: CATRDRRDTQYF.

In regard to this clonotype: This sequence may be a read error, since a much larger clone differs from it by one base. This rearrangement joins TRBV6-6 to TRBJ2-5; weak D call: TRBD2 (5 bases). CDR3 length equals 11 residues. CDR1 is MNHNY, CDR2 SVGAGI, per germline (reference sequence). Trimming took 4 bases from V and 11 from J, leaving 11 bases between them. The CDR3 bases are TGTGCCAGCAGTTGGGAGAATGAGCAGTACTTC. Its protein product is CASSWENEQYF.

This clonotype was seen at least ten times. The CDR3 region is CASSPPVPGLAGGPYEQYF. The CDR3 DNA reads as TGTGCCAGCAGCCCTCCAGTACCGGGACTAGCGGGGGGCCCCTACGAGCAGTACTTC. The chain couples TRBV21-1 to TRBJ2-7; the table's D call, TRBD2, has no DNA check behind it. TRBV21-1 is given as a pseudogene. The CDR3 sequence is 19 residues long.

This clonotype was detected a few times. The rearrangement uses TRBV7-9 and TRBJ1-4; 7 positions match TRBD1. Germline CDR1 reads SEHNR; CDR2 reads FQNEAQ (reference sequence). The V gene end was trimmed by 6 bases and the J gene end by 8 bases; junction bases not matched to a gene: 15. This CDR3 comprises 16 residues. The CDR3 sequence is CASSIYRDSATEKLFF. The CDR3 DNA sequence: TGTGCCAGCAGTATTTATCGGGACAGCGCGACAGAAAAACTGTTTTTT.